The TCR beta chain under discussion was sequenced for a study of response to subunit inactivated influenza vaccine (dated by TCRdb to between 2017 and 2018). As for the study more broadly: Deep quantitative profiling of the T cell receptor repertoire was used in the study to follow responses to a trivalent subunit inactivated influenza vaccine. Beyond this particular receptor, the publication reports: The authors proposed that each seasonal influenza vaccination may bring in only a limited number of new T cells.

Trimming takes 4 bases from V and 4 bases from J, and the germline ends sit 26 bases apart. Via the germline V gene, CDR1 is SGHRS and CDR2 YFSETQ. The CDR3 spans 18 residues, from the cysteine through the phenylalanine. The entry retains the CDR3 DNA only, 54 bases that are in frame from base 1. Receptor libraries were prepared by RT-PCR. Sequencing took place on an Illumina HiSeq 2500. TCRdb reran the public reads through fastp at Q25 and MiXCR, keeping productive beta chains. Rows with one shared CDR3 protein collapse into an entry with the most common genes and DNA. The sample profile shows about 780,000 distinct CDR3 sequences; around a sixth of them were found once. Jointly, the top ten make up roughly 11% of the sample. As to this clonotype: No antigen is known for it. Within one base of it there is no much larger clone, and no base qualities were kept.

This receptor was obtained from a man aged 45 to 65 who received an inactivated influenza vaccine. Donor details come from another sample of the same person, matched by shared clones. Sequences were derived from PBMCs from blood, sampled about 5 days after vaccination. This chain joins TRBV5-1 to TRBJ2-5; the D gene cannot be resolved beyond TRBD1 or TRBD2, each matching 7 bases. The CDR3 amino acid sequence is: CASSPHSLGQQRGETQYF. In nucleotides, the sequence is TGCGCCAGCAGCCCCCACTCTCTGGGACAGCAGCGGGGAGAGACCCAGTACTTC.